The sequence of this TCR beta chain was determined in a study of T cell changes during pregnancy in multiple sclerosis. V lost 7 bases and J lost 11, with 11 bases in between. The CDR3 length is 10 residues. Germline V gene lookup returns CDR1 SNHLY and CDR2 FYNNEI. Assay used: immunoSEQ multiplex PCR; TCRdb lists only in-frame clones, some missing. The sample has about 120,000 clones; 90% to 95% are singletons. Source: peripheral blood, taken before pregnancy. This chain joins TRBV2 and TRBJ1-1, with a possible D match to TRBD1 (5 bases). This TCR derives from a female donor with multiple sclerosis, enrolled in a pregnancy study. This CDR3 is CASMGGAAFF. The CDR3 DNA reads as TGTGCCAGCATGGGAGGGGCGGCTTTCTTT.